This T cell receptor beta chain was observed in a study of cytomegalovirus exposure and HLA in healthy donors. The V segment lost 1 base and the J segment 3 bases; nucleotides outside the gene matches: 8. This CDR3 is built from 17 residues. The V gene's germline CDR1 is MNHEY and CDR2 SMNVEV (reference sequence). PCR employed 60 Vbeta and 13 Jbeta primers. Clones were sequenced by immunoSEQ multiplex PCR, and TCRdb holds only the in-frame ones, with some missing. Of 150,000 to 200,000 clones in the sample, 77% are singletons; the top ten hold 1.5% to 2%. The receptor was isolated from a woman aged 30 to 39 in good health and CMV-seronegative. The sequenced sample was PBMCs. V gene TRBV27 combines with J gene TRBJ1-5; 8 nucleotides agree with TRBD1. The chain's CDR3 is CASSLWAARGLNQPQHF. In nucleotides, the CDR3 is TGTGCCAGCAGTTTATGGGCGGCCAGGGGGCTCAATCAGCCCCAGCATTTT.